One and the same sample provided the 19 T cell receptor beta chains below, sequenced in a study of glioma-infiltrating T cells after dendritic cell vaccination. As to time point: after dendritic cell vaccination, including at tumor progression/relapse. Here immunoSEQ multiplex PCR was the method, and the copy in TCRdb shows in-frame clones only, minus some. The sample holds roughly 80,000 clones; roughly 84% are singletons and the top ten take about 2.3%. The material was blood, obtained after dendritic cell vaccination. The source is a human donor with glioblastoma.

The J gene is TRBJ1-1, the V gene TRBV18, with 8 bases lining up with TRBD1. With V trimmed by 3 bases and J by 2 bases, 8 bases remained unmatched. The CDR3 consists of 16 residues. Germline CDR1 is KGHSH and CDR2 is LQKENI. The CDR3 loop is CASSPPTGGKNTEAFF. The CDR3 DNA sequence: TGTGCCAGCTCACCCCCTACAGGGGGAAAAAACACTGAAGCTTTCTTT. Full variable domain (missing parts from reference TRBV18 and TRBJ1-1): NAGVMQNPRHLVRRRGQEARLRCSPMKGHSHVYWYRQLPEEGLKFMVYLQKENIIDESGMPKERFSAEFPKEGPSILRIQQVVRGDSAAYFCASSPPTGGKNTEAFFGQGTRLTVV.

This clone was seen a single time. The chain links TRBV11-2 to TRBJ2-4; perhaps TRBD2 as D (5 bases). Looked up from germline, CDR1 is SGHAT and CDR2 is FQNNGV. The CDR3 loop spans 18 amino acids. V lost 5 bases and J 0 bases, leaving 20 bases between the germline ends. The CDR3 region has the DNA TGTGCCAGCAGCCGAGCCCCTCGGGGAGTGTCAGCCAAAAACATTCAGTACTTC. Encoded protein: CASSRAPRGVSAKNIQYF.

The chain carries TRBV4-3 and TRBJ1-1; 7 bases fit TRBD1. The CDR3 extends over 17 amino acids. Germline V CDR1 and CDR2: LGHNA, YSLEER. The trim removed 1 base at V and 0 bases at J, leaving 8 bases unmatched. For the CDR3, the DNA is TGCGCCAGCAGCCAAGCCCCGACAGGGACTCTGAACACTGAAGCTTTCTTT. Its translation is CASSQAPTGTLNTEAFF.

The genes are TRBV7-2 and TRBJ2-7, with TRBD1 matching 11 bases. CDR1 SGHTA and CDR2 FQGNSA come from the germline V gene. V gave up 2 bases and J gave up 7 bases; unmatched junction bases: 10. The CDR3 length is 16 residues. CDR3 DNA sequence: TGTGCCAGCAGCTTATTTGGGGACAGGGGGACGGGGGAGCAGTACTTC. It encodes CASSLFGDRGTGEQYF.

The chain carries TRBV2 and TRBJ2-7, with D tentatively TRBD2 (6 bases). Germline CDR1 is SNHLY and CDR2 is FYNNEI. This CDR3 region has 15 residues. Between the trimmed V and J ends, which lost 4 bases and 2 bases, there was a span of 15 bases. The CDR3 DNA is TGTGCCAGCAGTGTGCGGGACGGATATACCTACGAGCAGTACTTC. Its translation: CASSVRDGYTYEQYF.

This chain links TRBV7-2 with TRBJ1-2; D is unclear. There are 13 residues in the CDR3. Germline CDR1 and CDR2: SGHTA and FQGNSA. Deletions cut 5 bases from V and 0 bases from J, with 7 bases between. Written as DNA, the CDR3 is TGTGCCAGCAGCGCCGGAGCTAACTATGGCTACACCTTC. This sequence encodes CASSAGANYGYTF.

V gene TRBV5-8 combines with J gene TRBJ2-5; weak D call: TRBD2 (6 bases). The V gene's germline CDR1 is SGHTS and CDR2 YDEGEE. The CDR3 covers 16 residues. V was pared by 4 bases and J by 5 bases, with 21 bases between. CDR3 in DNA: TGTGCCAGCAGCGTCCAGATGCGGGGATCAGGGGAGACCCAGTACTTC. It encodes CASSVQMRGSGETQYF.

This chain uses TRBV4-1 with TRBJ2-1, with a tentative D call TRBD2 (6 bases). V was pared by 8 bases and J by 9 bases, with 11 bases between. The CDR3 has 11 residues. In germline, CDR1 is MGHRA, CDR2 YSYEKL. The CDR3 DNA sequence: TGCGCCAGCGGGGACTTCAGTGAGCAGTTCTTC. Amino acids: CASGDFSEQFF.

The chain couples TRBV6-5 to TRBJ1-2; perhaps TRBD1 as D (6 bases). The CDR3 spans 12 residues. V lost 0 bases and J lost 8, with 7 bases in between. In germline, CDR1 is MNHEY, CDR2 SVGAGI. In DNA form, the CDR3 reads TGTGCCAGCAGTTACTCGACAGGAGGCTACACCTTC. Amino acids: CASSYSTGGYTF.

This clone was seen just once. The rearrangement joins TRBV6-4 to TRBJ1-6; 7 bases align to TRBD1. The CDR3 spans 15 residues. V lost 6 bases, J lost 3 bases, and 5 bases stayed unmatched. Germline CDR1 reads MRHNA; CDR2 reads SNTAGT. CDR3 nucleotides: TGTGCCAGCAGCTGGGACAGTGACTATAATTCACCCCTCCACTTT. This translates into CASSWDSDYNSPLHF.

This chain connects TRBV27 to TRBJ1-2, with a tentative D call TRBD1 (5 bases). Per the germline V gene, CDR1 is MNHEY and CDR2 is SMNVEV (reference sequence). The V end was cut by 3 bases, the J end by 7 bases, with 12 bases between. This CDR3 has 13 amino acids. The chain's CDR3 is CASSFLGHGGYTF. CDR3 sequence (DNA): TGTGCCAGCAGTTTTCTGGGGCATGGTGGCTACACCTTC.

The rearrangement joins TRBV7-8 to TRBJ1-1, with D unresolved. The V gene's germline CDR1 is SGHVS and CDR2 FQNEAQ. The CDR3 sequence is 13 residues long. The V end lost 5 bases, the J end lost 3 bases, and 10 bases lay between the germline ends. Here the CDR3 DNA reads TGTGCCAGCAGCCTAAACTTGGACACTGAAGCTTTCTTT. Translating gives CASSLNLDTEAFF.

The gene calls are TRBV2 and TRBJ2-7; 10 bases are a match to TRBD1. V was clipped by 7 bases and J by 5 bases; unmatched bases: 2. The CDR3 extends over 12 amino acids. The germline V gene encodes CDR1 SNHLY and CDR2 FYNNEI. The CDR3 region is CASTTGGDEQYF. DNA of the CDR3: TGTGCCAGCACGACAGGGGGCGACGAGCAGTACTTC.

The chain recombines TRBV7-3 with TRBJ2-3; 9 positions match TRBD2. The CDR3 length is 14 residues. CDR1 and CDR2 from the germline V gene are SGHTA and FQGTGA. Trimming removed 2 bases from V and 6 bases from J; junction bases left unmatched: 3. In nucleotides, the CDR3 is TGTGCCAGCAGCTTAGCGGGAGGGGGGGATACGCAGTATTTT. Protein sequence: CASSLAGGGDTQYF.

This chain links TRBV7-9 with TRBJ1-2, with TRBD1 matching over 8 bases. V was pared by 5 bases and J by 5 bases, with 7 bases of the junction left unmatched. This CDR3 is built from 14 residues. The germline V gene has CDR1 SEHNR and CDR2 FQNEAQ (reference sequence). The CDR3 DNA follows: TGTGCCAGCAGCCCCGGACAGGGTCGGTATGGCTACACCTTC. This codes for CASSPGQGRYGYTF. Combining the CDR3 with reference TRBV7-9 and TRBJ1-2 gives the whole variable domain DTGVSQNPRHKITKRGQNVTFRCDPISEHNRLYWYRQTLGQGPEFLTYFQNEAQLEKSRLLSDRFSAERPKGSFSTLEIQRTEQGDSAMYLCASSPGQGRYGYTFGSGTRLTVV.

V gene TRBV2 combines with J gene TRBJ2-2; D is possibly TRBD2 (5 bases). V lost 10 bases, J lost 3 bases, and 15 bases lay in between. The germline V gene encodes CDR1 SNHLY and CDR2 FYNNEI. The CDR3 extends over 14 amino acids. The CDR3 sequence is CATLTGRDTGELFF. In nucleotides, the CDR3 is TGTGCCACCCTCACTGGGAGAGACACCGGGGAGCTGTTTTTT.

CDR3 coding DNA: TGCGCCAGCAGCTTGGCCGGACAGGGAGAGACCCAGTACTTC. This translates into CASSLAGQGETQYF. This chain joins TRBV5-1 and TRBJ2-5; 8 nucleotides agree with TRBD1. Unmatched junction bases numbered 2, after V lost 0 bases and J lost 4 bases. The CDR3 has 14 residues. Germline CDR1 and CDR2: SGHRS and YFSETQ.

This clone was observed a single time. The genes are TRBV6-1 and TRBJ1-2, with 7 positions matching TRBD1. Trimming removed 6 bases from V and 1 base from J; junction bases left unmatched: 8. This CDR3 spans 15 amino acids. Germline V lookup: CDR1 MNHNS, CDR2 SASEGT. CDR3 protein: CASSAPPGGNYGYTF. In nucleotides, the CDR3 is TGTGCCAGCAGCGCTCCGCCAGGGGGTAACTATGGCTACACCTTC.

The J gene is TRBJ2-5, the V gene TRBV6-5; D not certain. CDR1 MNHEY and CDR2 SVGAGI come from the germline V gene. The CDR3 is 12 residues long. Trimming removed 0 bases from V and 7 bases from J, with 6 bases in between. The CDR3, as DNA: TGTGCCAGCAGTTACTCCTATGGGACCCAGTACTTC. Its translation: CASSYSYGTQYF.